This TCR beta chain was sequenced during a study of CD8 T cells in ankylosing spondylitis. Study-wide findings and caveats: Relatively scarce in peripheral blood, disease-linked clones were CD8+. It was reported that disease-linked clones were significantly enriched in matched ankylosing spondylitis synovial fluid. Characteristic of ankylosing spondylitis blood, it appeared, was a TCR beta motif comprising roughly eight highly homologous variants. A subset of motif variants has previously been described in the synovial fluid and blood of reactive arthritis.

Concerning this clonotype: Its antigen is not known.

Via MiXCR, TCRdb re-called the 5' RACE reads, giving one row per CDR3 protein. The repertoire holds under 120,000 distinct CDR3 sequences, with approximately 25% as singletons. Germline CDR1 is SSHAT and CDR2 is FNYEAQ (reference sequence). V was clipped by 4 bases and J by 9 bases, with 17 bases between them. The CDR3 extends over 14 amino acids. This TCR was recovered from a male donor with ankylosing spondylitis. Sequencing used synovial fluid, either unsorted or a sorted T cell fraction (not recorded which). The J gene is TRBJ2-3, the V gene TRBV7-7; D may be TRBD1 or TRBD2 (5 bases each). DNA for the CDR3: TGTGCCAGCAGCTGGGGGTTGGGGGAGTCGACGCAGTATTTT. Translation: CASSWGLGESTQYF.